These 27 T cell receptor beta chains were sequenced from one sample in a study of cytomegalovirus exposure and HLA in healthy donors. Primers included in the PCR were 60 Vbeta and 13 Jbeta primers. Here immunoSEQ multiplex PCR was the method, and the copy in TCRdb shows in-frame clones only, minus some. The data hold roughly 100,000 clones, with roughly 76% observed a single time. The sample consisted of PBMCs. The receptors here all came from a woman aged 55 to 70 in good health and CMV-seropositive.

The CDR3 sequence: CAWSIHRANYGYTF. In DNA, the CDR3 is TGTGCCTGGAGTATTCACAGGGCTAACTATGGCTACACCTTC. The chain joins TRBV30 to TRBJ1-2; possible D gene TRBD1, 6 bases. This CDR3 has 14 residues. Germline V lookup: CDR1 GTSNPN, CDR2 SVGIG (reference sequence). The V end was cut by 2 bases, the J end by 0 bases, with 10 bases between.

This clone has a handful of counts. The gene calls are TRBV7-9 and TRBJ1-4; D is unresolved. Germline V CDR1 and CDR2: SEHNR, FQNEAQ (reference sequence). Trimming took off 3 bases at V and 4 bases at J, with 6 bases between the two ends. There are 13 residues in the CDR3. This chain's CDR3 is CASSFPFNEKLFF. The CDR3, as DNA: TGTGCCAGCAGCTTCCCCTTTAATGAAAAACTGTTTTTT. Variable domain in full (rest from reference TRBV7-9 and TRBJ1-4): DTGVSQNPRHKITKRGQNVTFRCDPISEHNRLYWYRQTLGQGPEFLTYFQNEAQLEKSRLLSDRFSAERPKGSFSTLEIQRTEQGDSAMYLCASSFPFNEKLFFGSGTQLSVL.

The chain uses TRBV11-2 and TRBJ2-1; TRBD2 aligns across 13 bases. The CDR3 is 14 amino acids. V lost 6 bases to trimming and J lost 13 bases; unmatched junction nucleotides: 9. Germline lookup yields CDR1 SGHAT and CDR2 FQNNGV. In DNA form, the CDR3 reads TGTGCCAGCAGTTCCGGACTAGCGGGAGTCCAACAGTTCTTC. As protein: CASSSGLAGVQQFF.

The rearrangement uses TRBV7-9 and TRBJ1-3; unclear D gene. V lost 0 bases, J lost 8 bases, and 11 bases lay in between. Germline CDR1 and CDR2: SEHNR and FQNEAQ (reference sequence). This CDR3 has 14 residues. The CDR3 nucleotides are TGTGCCAGCAGCTTAGCAAACCTCGGTTACACCATATATTTT. Its translation: CASSLANLGYTIYF. Complete variable domain (other parts from reference TRBV7-9 and TRBJ1-3): DTGVSQNPRHKITKRGQNVTFRCDPISEHNRLYWYRQTLGQGPEFLTYFQNEAQLEKSRLLSDRFSAERPKGSFSTLEIQRTEQGDSAMYLCASSLANLGYTIYFGEGSWLTVV.

This clone was observed a single time. The gene calls are TRBV19 and TRBJ2-3, with TRBD2 matching over 7 bases. Germline V gene sequence: CDR1 LNHDA, CDR2 SQIVND (reference sequence). Unmatched junction bases numbered 16, after V lost 6 bases and J lost 7 bases. The CDR3 sequence is 16 residues long. The CDR3, as DNA: TGTGCCAGTAGCCAAGGGTCAGCGGGAAGAATGTATACGCAGTATTTT. Its protein is CASSQGSAGRMYTQYF. The whole variable domain, remainder taken from reference TRBV19 and TRBJ2-3, is DGGITQSPKYLFRKEGQNVTLSCEQNLNHDAMYWYRQDPGQGLRLIYYSQIVNDFQKGDIAEGYSVSREKKESFPLTVTSAQKNPTAFYLCASSQGSAGRMYTQYFGPGTRLTVL.

This chain links TRBV7-9 with TRBJ1-1; D is unclear. The germline V gene encodes CDR1 SEHNR and CDR2 FQNEAQ (reference sequence). The CDR3 is 14 residues long. V was pared by 3 bases and J by 6 bases, with 14 bases between. The CDR3 DNA reads as TGTGCCAGCAGCTTGCGGGGTAGCGGGGCTGAAGCTTTCTTT. Its protein product is CASSLRGSGAEAFF. Drawing the rest from reference TRBV7-9 and TRBJ1-1, the complete variable domain is DTGVSQNPRHKITKRGQNVTFRCDPISEHNRLYWYRQTLGQGPEFLTYFQNEAQLEKSRLLSDRFSAERPKGSFSTLEIQRTEQGDSAMYLCASSLRGSGAEAFFGQGTRLTVV.

The chain recombines TRBV19 with TRBJ1-2; the match to TRBD1 covers 8 bases. The CDR3 is 14 residues long. V trimming: 6 bases; J trimming: 4 bases; junction bases outside the gene matches: 7. CDR1 is LNHDA, CDR2 SQIVND, per germline (reference sequence). The CDR3: CASSPDRELYGYTF. The CDR3 DNA is TGTGCCAGTAGCCCGGACAGGGAGCTCTATGGCTACACCTTC.

The gene calls are TRBV14 and TRBJ2-1; the D gene is possibly TRBD2 (5 bases). This CDR3 contains 15 residues. V lost 6 bases to trimming and J lost 0 bases, with 12 bases between them. Germline assignment: CDR1 SGHDN and CDR2 FVKESK. The CDR3 sequence: CASSGGWTSYNEQFF. Here the CDR3 DNA reads TGTGCCAGCAGTGGCGGGTGGACCTCCTACAATGAGCAGTTCTTC.

The chain joins TRBV4-2 to TRBJ2-3, with 11 positions matching TRBD2. This CDR3 contains 17 residues. With V trimmed by 3 bases and J by 2 bases, 7 bases remained unmatched. Germline CDR1 is LGHNA and CDR2 is YNFKEQ. Here the CDR3 DNA reads TGTGCCAGCAGCCAGTCCACTAGCGGGAGTCTCACAGATACGCAGTATTTT. Protein product: CASSQSTSGSLTDTQYF.

This rearrangement joins TRBV7-6 to TRBJ1-1, with unresolved D. The CDR3 totals 14 residues. The V and J ends lost 2 bases and 1 base respectively, with 8 bases between them. CDR1 SGHVS and CDR2 FNYEAQ come from the germline V gene. CDR3 region: CASSLWSENTEAFF. The CDR3 DNA is TGTGCCAGCAGCTTATGGTCAGAGAACACTGAAGCTTTCTTT.

The chain uses TRBV30 and TRBJ2-6; no definite D call. Trimming left V 3 bases short and J 2 bases short, with 5 bases between. CDR1 is GTSNPN, CDR2 SVGIG, per germline (reference sequence). The CDR3 spans 13 residues. CDR3 in DNA: TGTGCCTGGAGGTCCACTGGGGCCAACGTCCTGACTTTC. This gives the protein CAWRSTGANVLTF.

In its sample, this clone was seen once. The genes are TRBV27 and TRBJ2-1, with TRBD2 matching over 9 bases. Germline loops: CDR1 MNHEY, CDR2 SMNVEV (reference sequence). The CDR3 runs to 16 residues. V trimming: 5 bases; J trimming: 6 bases; junction bases outside the gene matches: 11. The CDR3 is CASSIGSGSSSNEQFF. CDR3 DNA sequence: TGTGCCAGCAGTATCGGTAGCGGGAGTTCGAGCAATGAGCAGTTCTTC.

The rearrangement joins TRBV6-1 to TRBJ1-1; no clear D gene. Trimming removed 6 bases from V and 4 bases from J, with 18 bases in between. Germline-derived CDR1 and CDR2 are MNHNS and SASEGT. This CDR3 region has 15 residues. In nucleotides, the CDR3 is TGTGCCAGCAGGGCCGAGGTAATAGTGAGCACTGAAGCTTTCTTT. Translating gives CASRAEVIVSTEAFF.

The chain has TRBV9 and TRBJ2-3; possible D gene TRBD1, 6 bases. This CDR3 spans 13 amino acids. CDR1 is SGDLS, CDR2 YYNGEE, per germline. The ends were cut back, 3 bases at V and 1 base at J, with 6 bases in the middle. The CDR3 DNA reads TGTGCCAGCAGCGCAGGGGGCACAGATACGCAGTATTTT. This codes for CASSAGGTDTQYF. Filled out from reference TRBV9 and TRBJ2-3, the complete variable domain reads DSGVTQTPKHLITATGQRVTLRCSPRSGDLSVYWYQQSLDQGLQFLIQYYNGEERAKGNILERFSAQQFPDLHSELNLSSLELGDSALYFCASSAGGTDTQYFGPGTRLTVL.

This clone was detected a few times. This probably arose from a read error, given a far larger clone one base away. J is TRBJ1-4 and V is TRBV6-4; 7 bases map to TRBD1. This CDR3 spans 17 amino acids. Germline V gene data show CDR1 as MRHNA and CDR2 as SNTAGT. J was trimmed by 14 bases and V by 2 bases; bases with no gene match: 20. CDR3 sequence: CASSDDRVQALGDRLFF. CDR3 coding DNA: TGTGCCAGCAGTGACGACAGGGTACAGGCCCTAGGGGATAGGCTGTTTTTT.

The chain is built from TRBV15 and TRBJ2-5, with a weak D call TRBD1 (6 bases). The germline V gene has CDR1 LNHNV and CDR2 YYDKDF (reference sequence). The ends were cut back, 4 bases at V and 1 base at J, with 13 bases in the middle. CDR3 size: 15 residues. The CDR3 sequence is CATSTNRDLQETQYF. The CDR3 nucleotides read TGTGCCACCAGCACCAACAGGGACCTCCAAGAGACCCAGTACTTC.

This clone was observed a handful of times. This chain connects TRBV27 to TRBJ1-2; D remains ambiguous. The CDR3 covers 13 residues. V dropped 5 bases and J dropped 5 bases, with 12 bases sitting between them. CDR1 is MNHEY, CDR2 SMNVEV, per germline (reference sequence). CDR3 nucleotides: TGTGCCAGCAGTCTGACGGGTTGGTATGGCTACACCTTC. Amino acid sequence: CASSLTGWYGYTF.

V and J are TRBV28 and TRBJ2-2; possibly TRBD2 for D (5 bases). Germline CDR1 is MDHEN and CDR2 is SYDVKM. V was clipped by 3 bases and J by 6 bases, with 11 bases between them. The CDR3 has 14 residues. DNA of the CDR3: TGTGCCAGCAGTTTCCCGGGGATCCCCGGGGAGCTGTTTTTT. Amino acids: CASSFPGIPGELFF.

This sequence joins TRBV29-1 and TRBJ2-5, with TRBD2 identical over 16 bases. Germline lookup yields CDR1 SQVTM and CDR2 ANQGSEA. The CDR3 is 11 amino acids. The V and J ends lost 6 bases and 13 bases, in that order; junction bases with no gene match: 2. The CDR3 loop reads CSVGLAGGLYF. Here the CDR3 DNA reads TGCAGCGTGGGACTAGCGGGAGGGCTGTACTTC. The full variable domain, its missing parts supplied by reference TRBV29-1 and TRBJ2-5, is SAVISQKPSRDICQRGTSLTIQCQVDSQVTMMFWYRQQPGQSLTLIATANQGSEATYESGFVIDKFPISRPNLTFSTLTVSNMSPEDSSIYLCSVGLAGGLYFGPGTRLLVL.

The chain has TRBV6-6 and TRBJ1-2; the D is unclear. CDR1 and CDR2 (germline): MNHNY, SVGAGI (reference sequence). V was clipped by 3 bases and J by 6 bases, with 14 bases between them. The CDR3 contains 14 residues. For the CDR3, the DNA is TGTGCCAGCAGTTATTCAGTGGAGGCGGATGGCTACACCTTC. It encodes CASSYSVEADGYTF.

In its sample, this clone was seen a few times. The chain links TRBV6-5 to TRBJ1-2, with D possibly matching TRBD1 (6 bases). V lost 7 bases and J 4 bases, leaving 16 bases between the germline ends. The germline V gene has CDR1 MNHEY and CDR2 SVGAGI. The CDR3 totals 14 residues. The CDR3 loop reads CASTLRGGGYGYTF. Here the CDR3 DNA reads TGTGCCAGCACCTTAAGGGGAGGGGGCTATGGCTACACCTTC.

V and J are TRBV6-1 and TRBJ2-3, with 7 bases aligning to TRBD1. Trimming cost V 0 bases and J 0 bases; bases outside gene matches: 3. CDR1 is MNHNS and CDR2 is SASEGT in the germline V gene. This CDR3 has 16 residues. CDR3 sequence reads: CASSEATRGSTDTQYF. The CDR3 coding sequence is TGTGCCAGCAGTGAAGCGACCAGGGGGAGCACAGATACGCAGTATTTT.

The gene calls are TRBV4-1 and TRBJ2-1, with TRBD2 as a possible D gene (5 bases). V dropped 3 bases and J dropped 4 bases, with 19 bases sitting between them. CDR1 is MGHRA and CDR2 is YSYEKL in the germline V gene. This CDR3 contains 17 residues. CDR3 residues: CASSQPRRGSRYNEQFF. The CDR3 region has the DNA TGCGCCAGCAGCCAGCCTAGAAGAGGGAGCCGGTACAATGAGCAGTTCTTC.

V gene TRBV7-8 combines with J gene TRBJ1-1; 7 nucleotides line up with TRBD1. Unmatched junction bases numbered 1, after V lost 0 bases and J lost 6 bases. Germline values: CDR1 SGHVS, CDR2 FQNEAQ. The CDR3 is made up of 13 amino acids. CDR3 amino acids: CASSLAGGPEAFF. Here the CDR3 DNA reads TGTGCCAGCAGCTTAGCAGGGGGCCCTGAAGCTTTCTTT.

The V gene is TRBV13, the J gene TRBJ2-7, with unresolved D. The CDR3 is made up of 12 amino acids. The V gene lost 3 bases and the J gene lost 3 bases, with 6 bases spanning the gap. Per germline, CDR1 PRHDT and CDR2 FYEKMQ (reference sequence). CDR3: CASSFADYEQYF. CDR3 bases: TGTGCCAGCAGCTTCGCGGACTACGAGCAGTACTTC.

This clone has only one observation. The V and J genes are TRBV7-9 and TRBJ2-7; 14 bases are shared with TRBD2. The CDR3 covers 18 residues. The germline V gene encodes CDR1 SEHNR and CDR2 FQNEAQ (reference sequence). The J segment lost 6 bases and the V segment lost 7 bases, leaving 17 bases of the junction unmatched. CDR3 sequence (DNA): TGTGCCAGCAAGCCGGGACTAGCGGGGGCTCGGACCTCCGGCGAGCAGTACTTC. It encodes CASKPGLAGARTSGEQYF.

The chain links TRBV5-1 to TRBJ2-1; D is unresolved. CDR3 length: 11 amino acids. V shed 5 bases and J shed 8 bases, with 8 bases lying between them. Looked up from germline, CDR1 is SGHRS and CDR2 is YFSETQ. The CDR3 region is CASRDGDEQFF. CDR3 in DNA: TGCGCCAGCAGGGATGGAGATGAGCAGTTCTTC.